The TCR beta chain under discussion was sequenced for a study of shared clonotypes between healthy human individuals. Study-level points and caveats: It was the few donors that limited the genetic and exposure-history diversity represented. The expectation was that sequencing depth would affect clonotype sharing among donors.

About this clone: The antigen remains undetermined. A junction end diverges from the germline sequence, so it may reflect a read error.

Loaded into unsorted PBMC replicate PCRs was 300 ng DNA, about 30,000 T cell genomes. Authors' data handling: In the immunoSEQ data, sequences were junction-only and lacked quality scores, so filtering differed. Sequenced by immunoSEQ multiplex PCR; TCRdb stores in-frame clones only, minus some. D and trimming come from the DNA, and the V and J calls and clone size come from that table. Of about 560,000 clones detected, around 78% appear once; the ten largest clones hold 12%. This TCR came from a woman aged 35 to 49 in good health. Some clones in this sample may be carry-over from other donors' samples. The sequencing sample was made of PBMCs.

This CDR3 is CASSSQPGTSGIVF. CDR3 nucleotide sequence: TGTGCCAGCAGCTCACAACCCGGGACTAGCGGGATAGTCTTC. V gene TRBV7-8 combines with J gene TRBJ2-1; TRBD2 aligns across 13 bases. This CDR3 region has 14 residues. CDR1 and CDR2 (germline): SGHVS, FQNEAQ.